Reported below is one T cell receptor beta chain. This sample is drawn from a study of identical twins. CDR1 and CDR2 from the germline V gene are SNHLY and FYNNEI. CDR3 length: 14 residues. Trimming pared 4 bases from V and 8 bases from J, leaving 14 bases between. From the 5' RACE reads, TCRdb called clonotypes with MiXCR, one entry per CDR3 protein. The sample consists of around 530,000 distinct CDR3 sequences, nearly 15% of them appearing once. The same data also went into a second study, on yellow fever vaccine responses in identical twins. From that paper: Twins reportedly showed a vaccine T cell response that seemed partly convergent and partly personalized.

The chain uses TRBV2 and TRBJ1-4, with a tentative D call TRBD1 (5 bases). The sequenced sample consisted of CD4+ T cells sorted from blood. This receptor was taken from a young woman in good health. The CDR3 DNA is TGTGCCAGCAGTGTAGCAGGGATCGGGGAAAAACTGTTTTTT. Translating gives CASSVAGIGEKLFF.